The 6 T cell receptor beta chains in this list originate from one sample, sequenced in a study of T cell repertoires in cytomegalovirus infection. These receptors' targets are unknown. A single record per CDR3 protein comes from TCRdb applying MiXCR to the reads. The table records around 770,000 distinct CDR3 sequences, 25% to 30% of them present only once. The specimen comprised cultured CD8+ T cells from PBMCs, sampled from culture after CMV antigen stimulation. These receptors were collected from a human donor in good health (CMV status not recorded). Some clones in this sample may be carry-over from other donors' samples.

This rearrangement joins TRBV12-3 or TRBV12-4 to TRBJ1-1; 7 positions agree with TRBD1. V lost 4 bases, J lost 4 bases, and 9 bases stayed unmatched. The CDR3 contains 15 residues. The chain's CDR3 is CASSSPDTGATEAFF. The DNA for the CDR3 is TGTGCCAGCAGTTCCCCGGACACAGGGGCCACTGAAGCTTTCTTT.

The CDR3 sequence is CASSFREGAYEQYF. The CDR3 DNA reads TGTGCCAGCAGCTTCCGGGAAGGAGCCTACGAGCAGTACTTC. The rearrangement links TRBV7-9 to TRBJ2-7, with TRBD2 as a possible D gene (5 bases). This CDR3 contains 14 residues. The V and J ends lost 3 bases and 2 bases respectively, with 11 bases between them. CDR1 is SEHNR, CDR2 FQNEAQ, per germline (reference sequence).

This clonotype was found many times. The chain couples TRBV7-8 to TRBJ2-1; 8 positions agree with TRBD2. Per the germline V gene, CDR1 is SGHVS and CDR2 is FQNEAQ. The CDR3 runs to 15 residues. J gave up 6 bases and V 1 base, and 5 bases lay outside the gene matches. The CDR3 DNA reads TGTGCCAGCAGCTTAGACAGCGGGGGACCCAATGAGCAGTTCTTC. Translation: CASSLDSGGPNEQFF. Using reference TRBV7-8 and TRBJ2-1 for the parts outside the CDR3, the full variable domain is GAGVSQSPRYKVAKRGQDVALRCDPISGHVSLFWYQQALGQGPEFLTYFQNEAQLDKSGLPSDRFFAERPEGSVSTLKIQRTQQEDSAVYLCASSLDSGGPNEQFFGPGTRLTVL.

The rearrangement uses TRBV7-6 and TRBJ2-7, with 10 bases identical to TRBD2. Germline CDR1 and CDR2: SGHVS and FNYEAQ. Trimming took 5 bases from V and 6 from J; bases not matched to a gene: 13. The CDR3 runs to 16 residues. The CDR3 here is CASSLGALAGSGEQYF. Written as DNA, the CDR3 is TGTGCCAGCAGCCTAGGGGCACTAGCGGGGAGTGGCGAGCAGTACTTC. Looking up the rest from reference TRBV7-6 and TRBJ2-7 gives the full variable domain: GAGVSQSPRYKVTKRGQDVALRCDPISGHVSLYWYRQALGQGPEFLTYFNYEAQQDKSGLPNDRFSAERPEGSISTLTIQRTEQRDSAMYRCASSLGALAGSGEQYFGPGTRLTVT.

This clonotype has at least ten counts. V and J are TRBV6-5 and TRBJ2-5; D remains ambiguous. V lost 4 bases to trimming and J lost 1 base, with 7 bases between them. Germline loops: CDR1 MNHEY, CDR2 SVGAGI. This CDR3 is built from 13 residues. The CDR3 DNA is TGTGCCAGCAGTTCGAGCAGCCAAGAGACCCAGTACTTC. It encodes CASSSSSQETQYF.

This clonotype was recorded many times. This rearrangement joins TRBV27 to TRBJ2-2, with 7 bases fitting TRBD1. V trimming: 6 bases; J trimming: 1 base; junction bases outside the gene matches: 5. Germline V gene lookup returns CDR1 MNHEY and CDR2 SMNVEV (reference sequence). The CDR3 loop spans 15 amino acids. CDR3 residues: CASSFWTGNTGELFF. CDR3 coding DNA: TGTGCCAGCAGCTTTTGGACAGGGAACACCGGGGAGCTGTTTTTT.